This paragraph covers one T cell receptor (beta chain) sequence. The data stem from a study of blood T cell repertoires in COVID-19. Study in general: Both acute and convalescent COVID-19 samples were obtained from the United States, Italy and Spain. The cDNA or gDNA used as material had been derived from T cells, B-cell-depleted T cells, or PBMCs.

The junction had 7 bases not matched to a gene; V was cut back by 2 bases and J by 7 bases. Germline lookup yields CDR1 SGHTS and CDR2 YDEGEE. This CDR3 region has 15 residues. Per the study methods: Estimated nucleated cell counts came from reference gene primer amplification. TCRdb's table, derived via immunoSEQ multiplex PCR, lists solely in-frame clones and lacks some. That table supplies the V and J calls and clone size; D and trimming were determined from the DNA. The sample lists approximately 74,000 clones; roughly 90% were seen once. Input material: peripheral blood. J is TRBJ2-1 and V is TRBV5-8; the match to TRBD1 covers 9 bases. This clonotype originated in a woman between 55 and 75 years old with acute or convalescent COVID-19. Here the CDR3 DNA reads TGTGCCAGCAGCTTCCCGGGACAGGGTGGAAATGAGCAGTTCTTC. Translating gives CASSFPGQGGNEQFF.